These T cell receptor beta chains were read from a single sample in a study of cytomegalovirus exposure and HLA in healthy donors. Assay used: immunoSEQ multiplex PCR; TCRdb lists only in-frame clones, some missing. This table has 200,000 to 250,000 clones, 83% appearing once. Sequencing input: PBMCs. The source of these receptors is a woman under 30 in good health and CMV-seronegative. The CDR3 runs from the conserved cysteine through the conserved F or W.

CASSPRGGGRETEAFF	TRBV19	TRBJ1-1
CASNPPGTGGSGELFF	TRBV19	TRBJ2-2
CASSLRGRLDEQYF	TRBV5-5	TRBJ2-7
CASTPDRETQYF	TRBV5-1	TRBJ2-3
CASSEPEAYYEQYF	TRBV25-1	TRBJ2-7
CASSQREGRETQYF	TRBV6-1	TRBJ2-5
CASSDAGSYGYTF	TRBV10-2	TRBJ1-2
CASGPGTALGTDTQYF	TRBV27	TRBJ2-3
CASSYTGYNTEAFF	TRBV14	TRBJ1-1
CASSLPQVGQLNTGELFF	TRBV11-2	TRBJ2-2
CASKGWVNEKLFF	TRBV6-1	TRBJ1-4
CASSFRPEASYEQYF	TRBV7-8	TRBJ2-7
CAGDRDPFGQYF	TRBV30	TRBJ2-7
CASRQGAYYGYTF	TRBV28	TRBJ1-2
CASSLYRGARTEAFF	TRBV27	TRBJ1-1
CASSLPGPVYGYTF	TRBV5-1	TRBJ1-2
CASSLGNGETQYF	TRBV5-1	TRBJ2-5
CASSIVLGQGSLQPQHF	TRBV19	TRBJ1-5
CASSPPSGGVNEQFF	TRBV5-8	TRBJ2-1
CASSEGGKPRPQHF	TRBV25-1	TRBJ1-5
CASSSDRGLAGELFF	TRBV6-5	TRBJ2-2
CASSIQGGNQPQHF	TRBV6-6	TRBJ1-5
CASSWELGKNIQYF	TRBV5-4	TRBJ2-4
CASSSVPGQPQHF	TRBV7-6	TRBJ1-5
CASSPPGYNEQFF	TRBV28	TRBJ2-1
CASKRREGPYEQYF	TRBV5-1	TRBJ2-7
CASSYGGTVAQHF	TRBV6-6	TRBJ1-5
CASSLVFRGAEYGYTF	TRBV5-4	TRBJ1-2
CASGLRSGEQYF	TRBV6-5	TRBJ2-7
CASSPPGLLTYEQYF	TRBV27	TRBJ2-7
CASTVVTGDGAFF	TRBV19	TRBJ1-1
CASSFDRHYEQYF	TRBV7-2	TRBJ2-7
CASSTSGGYNEQFF	TRBV9	TRBJ2-1
CAWSISGLLGKDEQFF	TRBV30	TRBJ2-1
CASSWTGRANEAFF	TRBV11-2	TRBJ1-1
CATSSLTGTGADTQYF	TRBV15	TRBJ2-3
CASSENGWGRGSPLHF	TRBV6-1	TRBJ1-6
CASSLTGTSGFNEQFF	TRBV6-4	TRBJ2-1
CASRDRGNYGYTF	TRBV2	TRBJ1-2
CASSVVPGLAGSTDTQYF	TRBV9	TRBJ2-3
CASSSRLAGDLSSYNEQFF	TRBV7-6	TRBJ2-1
CASSSGDTQYF	TRBV5-1	TRBJ2-3
CASSLGTGYTGELFF	TRBV5-1	TRBJ2-2
CASSQSGAQFTEAFF	TRBV4-2	TRBJ1-1
CASSFRDRGSGNTIYF	TRBV7-8	TRBJ1-3
CASSLGTSGSFQYF	TRBV7-3	TRBJ2-5